This T cell receptor (beta chain) was recorded in a study of cytomegalovirus exposure and HLA in healthy donors. A remark on this clone: Its antigen is currently unknown.

Trimming pared 5 bases from V and 3 bases from J, leaving 11 bases between. The length of the CDR3 is 13 residues. Germline lookup yields CDR1 MGHDK and CDR2 SYGVNS. Notes on the study in general: Common viral pathogens (according to a later analysis) appeared linked to several of the most significant clusters. Per a prior analysis, the majority of TCR beta V segments were productive roughly 90% or roughly 30% of the time. Later work found that TCR association rates differed between HLA loci; DRB1 had the most and HLA-C the fewest.

Amplification used 60 Vbeta primers and 13 Jbeta primers. Sequenced by immunoSEQ multiplex PCR; TCRdb stores in-frame clones only, minus some. The sample has 130,000 to 150,000 clones; roughly 77% are singletons. The clonotype originates from a female donor in good health and CMV-seronegative. The chain couples TRBV25-1 to TRBJ2-7, with D uncertain. The sequenced material came from PBMCs. CDR3 sequence reads: CASSPAEGYEQYF. The CDR3 DNA follows: TGTGCCAGCAGTCCGGCGGAAGGCTACGAGCAGTACTTC.